This T cell receptor beta chain is drawn from a study of blood T cell repertoires in COVID-19. Study summary: The study counted Cohort 3 donors as recovered given two negative PCRs, clearance, or symptom resolution. Some COVID-19 samples were acute and others convalescent; all came from the United States, Italy and Spain. Sources were T cells, B-cell-depleted T cells, or PBMCs; the material itself was cDNA or gDNA.

Authors' processing steps: For nucleated cells, counts were estimated from reference gene primer amplification. The assay was immunoSEQ multiplex PCR, and TCRdb's table has in-frame clones only and misses some. The DNA gave D and trimming, while V, J and clone size come from that table. The sample contains approximately 200,000 clones, roughly 84% of which appear only once. Germline loops: CDR1 MNHNY, CDR2 SVGAGI (reference sequence). Trimming took off 2 bases at V and 7 bases at J, with 9 bases between the two ends. CDR3 length equals 14 residues. The rearrangement uses TRBV6-6 and TRBJ1-6, with D possibly being TRBD1 (5 bases). Sequences were obtained from PBMCs or T cells enriched from blood (not recorded which). This receptor was taken from a young man in a cohort exposed to, infected with or recovered from COVID-19 (not recorded which). CDR3 sequence reads: CASSYQGSNSPLHF. For the CDR3, the DNA is TGTGCCAGCAGTTACCAGGGAAGCAATTCACCCCTCCACTTT.